Presented here are 27 T cell receptor beta chains from one specimen sequenced in a study of identical twins. One entry per CDR3 protein results from TCRdb running MiXCR on the 5' RACE reads. The sample has approximately 700,000 distinct CDR3 sequences, 15% to 20% seen once. These data were likewise used in another study, on T cells expressing NK-cell markers.

The sample taken for sequencing was PBMCs. The source is a woman aged 18-29 years in good health.

There are a few counts of this clonotype. The V and J genes are TRBV14 and TRBJ2-1, with D maybe TRBD1 (6 bases). The V gene's germline CDR1 is SGHDN and CDR2 FVKESK. The CDR3 has 16 residues. V was cut by 0 bases and J by 2 bases, with 11 bases left in between. The CDR3 sequence is CASSQDLGTTYNEQFF. CDR3 DNA sequence: TGTGCCAGCAGCCAAGATCTCGGGACAACCTACAATGAGCAGTTCTTC.

This clonotype was observed a few times. The chain recombines TRBV5-1 with TRBJ1-4, with D possibly being TRBD1 (6 bases). The V and J ends lost 2 bases and 0 bases respectively, with 11 bases between them. Germline CDR1 reads SGHRS; CDR2 reads YFSETQ. This CDR3 comprises 16 residues. The chain's CDR3 is CASSFLEGATNEKLFF. For the CDR3, the DNA is TGCGCCAGCAGCTTTCTAGAGGGGGCAACTAATGAAAAACTGTTTTTT.

V usage is TRBV13 and J usage is TRBJ2-2; 10 nucleotides agree with TRBD2. J lost 4 bases, V lost 3 bases, and 2 bases had no gene match. CDR3 size: 15 residues. CDR1 is PRHDT and CDR2 is FYEKMQ in the germline V gene (reference sequence). For the CDR3, the DNA is TGTGCCAGCAGCTTGGGACTAGCGCCCACCGGGGAGCTGTTTTTT. The encoded protein is CASSLGLAPTGELFF.

This chain links TRBV10-3 with TRBJ2-3; 13 bases are shared with TRBD2. V was clipped by 8 bases and J by 2 bases; unmatched bases: 4. The CDR3 totals 15 residues. Germline assignment: CDR1 ENHRY and CDR2 SYGVKD. The chain's CDR3 is CAIGGTSGNTDTQYF. The CDR3 DNA is TGTGCCATCGGCGGGACTAGCGGGAACACAGATACGCAGTATTTT.

This clonotype has more than one count but fewer than ten. This chain connects TRBV5-6 to TRBJ2-7; TRBD2 matches at 11 bases. With 6 bases clipped from V and 3 bases from J, the junction kept 2 bases outside the gene matches. CDR1 SGHDT and CDR2 YYEEEE come from the germline V gene. This CDR3 region has 13 residues. The CDR3 here is CASTTSGIYEQYF. Here the CDR3 DNA reads TGTGCCAGCACGACTAGCGGGATCTACGAGCAGTACTTC.

This chain links TRBV5-1 with TRBJ1-2; TRBD1 aligns across 8 bases. Germline CDR1 reads SGHRS; CDR2 reads YFSETQ. The CDR3 sequence is 17 residues long. V shed 0 bases, J shed 0 bases, and the junction held 7 bases outside the gene matches. The CDR3 loop reads CASSLEAGGGPNYGYTF. The CDR3 DNA is TGCGCCAGCAGCTTGGAGGCAGGGGGCGGCCCTAACTATGGCTACACCTTC.

The sample holds many counts of this clonotype. The V and J genes are TRBV24-1 and TRBJ2-3; no definite D call. V shed 6 bases and J shed 7 bases, with 10 bases lying between them. Per germline, CDR1 KGHDR and CDR2 SFDVKD. The CDR3 is 12 amino acids. The CDR3 coding sequence is TGTGCCACCAGTTCGTCGGAGAATACGCAGTATTTT. Its protein product is CATSSSENTQYF.

The genes are TRBV3-1 and TRBJ1-2; 8 bases match TRBD1. This CDR3 comprises 13 residues. The germline V gene encodes CDR1 LGHDT and CDR2 YNNKEL (reference sequence). Losses at the gene ends were 4 bases for V and 6 bases for J; bases not matched to a gene: 4. CDR3 protein: CASSRKQGDGYTF. CDR3 coding DNA: TGTGCCAGCAGCCGTAAACAGGGGGATGGCTACACCTTC.

This clonotype appeared a few times. The chain uses TRBV20-1 and TRBJ1-1; 12 bases align to TRBD1. The germline V gene encodes CDR1 DFQATT and CDR2 SNEGSKA (reference sequence). The V and J ends lost 1 base and 11 bases, in that order; junction bases with no gene match: 8. The CDR3 extends over 14 amino acids. The CDR3 DNA follows: TGCAGTGCTAGAGGTGGGACAGGGGGCGAGATGGCTTTCTTT. Protein sequence: CSARGGTGGEMAFF.

This clonotype was observed a handful of times. The chain joins TRBV9 to TRBJ2-3, with D unclear. Germline V gene lookup returns CDR1 SGDLS and CDR2 YYNGEE. The CDR3 sequence is 16 residues long. V was pared by 0 bases and J by 0 bases, with 11 bases between. The CDR3 nucleotides read TGTGCCAGCAGCGTAGCTCGCGGAGCTAGCACAGATACGCAGTATTTT. Translating gives CASSVARGASTDTQYF.

This clonotype was observed a handful of times. J is TRBJ2-1 and V is TRBV12-5; 8 bases agree with TRBD2. Germline-derived CDR1 and CDR2 are LGHNT and FRNRAP. The CDR3 covers 16 residues. J gave up 9 bases and V 0 bases, and 10 bases lay outside the gene matches. CDR3 coding DNA: TGTGCTAGTGGTTTGGTACTAAGCGGGAGCGAGGGTGAGCAGTTCTTC. As protein: CASGLVLSGSEGEQFF. The whole variable domain, remainder taken from reference TRBV12-5 and TRBJ2-1, is DARVTQTPRHKVTEMGQEVTMRCQPILGHNTVFWYRQTMMQGLELLAYFRNRAPLDDSGMPKDRFSAEMPDATLATLKIQPSEPRDSAVYFCASGLVLSGSEGEQFFGPGTRLTVL.

This clonotype was recorded a few times. The chain is built from TRBV13 and TRBJ2-1; 14 positions match TRBD2. V dropped 4 bases and J dropped 5; count of bases not matched to a gene: 4. The V gene's germline CDR1 is PRHDT and CDR2 FYEKMQ (reference sequence). The CDR3 has 16 amino acids. CDR3 in amino acids: CASSSRTSGRNNEQFF. CDR3 nucleotides: TGTGCCAGCAGCTCTCGGACTAGCGGGAGGAACAATGAGCAGTTCTTC. Combining the CDR3 with reference TRBV13 and TRBJ2-1 gives the whole variable domain AAGVIQSPRHLIKEKRETATLKCYPIPRHDTVYWYQQGPGQDPQFLISFYEKMQSDKGSIPDRFSAQQFSDYHSELNMSSLELGDSALYFCASSSRTSGRNNEQFFGPGTRLTVL.

This clonotype was counted a single time. The CDR3 sequence: CASSYSDRGGFEQYF. The CDR3 DNA reads TGTGCCAGCAGTTACTCGGACAGGGGCGGGTTCGAGCAGTACTTC. The rearrangement uses TRBV6-2 or TRBV6-3 and TRBJ2-7; 9 nucleotides match TRBD1. Germline loops: CDR1 MNHEY, CDR2 SVGEGT. There are 15 residues in the CDR3. Trimming at V came to 0 bases and at J to 6 bases, leaving 6 bases not matched to a gene.

This clonotype was seen more than once but under ten times. This chain links TRBV18 with TRBJ2-1; D is uncertain. CDR1 and CDR2 from the germline V gene are KGHSH and LQKENI. Trimming took off 2 bases at V and 6 bases at J, with 5 bases between the two ends. This CDR3 spans 12 amino acids. DNA of the CDR3: TGTGCCAGCTCACCATCGATCAATGAGCAGTTCTTC. This sequence encodes CASSPSINEQFF.

A few counts support this clonotype. The chain has TRBV20-1 and TRBJ2-1, with D possibly TRBD1 on 6 matching bases. Germline loops: CDR1 DFQATT, CDR2 SNEGSKA (reference sequence). The CDR3 contains 14 residues. V was trimmed by 8 bases and J by 2 bases, leaving 16 bases between them. The CDR3 is CSSANRVTYNEQFF. In DNA, the CDR3 is TGCAGTAGCGCCAACAGGGTAACCTACAATGAGCAGTTCTTC.

V usage is TRBV7-2 and J usage is TRBJ2-1; possible D gene TRBD1, 5 bases. V was clipped by 5 bases and J by 10 bases, with 21 bases between them. Germline loops: CDR1 SGHTA, CDR2 FQGNSA. The CDR3 loop spans 15 amino acids. The CDR3 sequence: CASSPSSSGAGEQFF. CDR3 in DNA: TGTGCCAGCAGCCCAAGCAGCAGTGGGGCCGGCGAGCAGTTCTTC.

This clonotype was counted between two and nine times. This chain's CDR3 is CASSSTGRYNEQFF. The CDR3 region has the DNA TGTGCCAGCAGTTCGACAGGGCGGTACAATGAGCAGTTCTTC. The rearrangement joins TRBV12-3 or TRBV12-4 to TRBJ2-1, with 7 bases fitting TRBD1. This CDR3 contains 14 residues. J gave up 4 bases and V 4 bases, and 4 bases lay outside the gene matches.

This chain uses TRBV11-3 with TRBJ2-1, with D perhaps matching TRBD1 or TRBD2 (5 bases each). The CDR3 covers 15 residues. CDR1 is SGHNT and CDR2 is YENEEA in the germline V gene. The ends were cut back, 1 base at V and 10 bases at J, with 17 bases in the middle. The CDR3 DNA reads TGTGCCAGCAGCTTAGGGCGGCTAGCCGGGGACGAGCAGTTCTTC. Residues: CASSLGRLAGDEQFF.

In this sample, this clonotype turned up a few times. This chain joins TRBV15 and TRBJ1-1; possibly TRBD1 for D (6 bases). The CDR3 length is 14 residues. With 7 bases removed from V and 6 bases from J, the gap between germline ends came to 18 bases. Germline CDR1 is LNHNV and CDR2 is YYDKDF (reference sequence). The CDR3 coding sequence is TGTGCCACCACAACCTCAGGGGACCGGGCTGAAGCTTTCTTT. Translating it yields CATTTSGDRAEAFF.

This clonotype was counted only a few times. The chain carries TRBV12-3 or TRBV12-4 and TRBJ2-7, with a weak D call TRBD2 (7 bases). Trimming removed 6 bases at V and 4 bases at J, with 13 bases between. CDR3 length: 13 amino acids. The CDR3 reads CASRARGGYEQYF. The DNA of the CDR3 is TGTGCCAGCAGAGCGAGGGGGGGTTACGAGCAGTACTTC.

This clonotype was found a few times. CDR3 nucleotide sequence: TGCAGTGCCAGATTTACTAGCGGGGGTAGCTCCTACAATGAGCAGTTCTTC. Residues: CSARFTSGGSSYNEQFF. The rearrangement joins TRBV20-1 to TRBJ2-1; 11 nucleotides match TRBD2. Germline V CDR1 and CDR2: DFQATT, SNEGSKA (reference sequence). V shed 6 bases, J shed 0 bases, and the junction held 10 bases outside the gene matches. This CDR3 has 17 residues.

This clonotype was counted a few times. J is TRBJ2-1 and V is TRBV7-2; TRBD1 agrees at 9 bases. CDR1 is SGHTA, CDR2 FQGNSA, per germline. Losses at the gene ends were 8 bases for V and 8 bases for J; bases not matched to a gene: 10. This CDR3 has 14 residues. Here the CDR3 DNA reads TGTGCCAGCCCCCCGGGACAGGGTATAGATGAGCAGTTCTTC. Protein product: CASPPGQGIDEQFF. The complete variable domain, with remaining parts taken from reference TRBV7-2 and TRBJ2-1, reads GAGVSQSPSNKVTEKGKDVELRCDPISGHTALYWYRQSLGQGLEFLIYFQGNSAPDKSGLPSDRFSAERTGGSVSTLTIQRTQQEDSAVYLCASPPGQGIDEQFFGPGTRLTVL.

There are a few counts of this clonotype. The rearrangement joins TRBV27 to TRBJ1-1, with D possibly matching TRBD1 (5 bases). V was trimmed by 2 bases and J by 3 bases, leaving 10 bases between them. CDR1 MNHEY and CDR2 SMNVEV come from the germline V gene (reference sequence). The CDR3 length is 14 residues. As DNA, the CDR3 is TGTGCCAGCAGTTTACTGGGGCTATACACTGAAGCTTTCTTT. Protein product: CASSLLGLYTEAFF.

This chain links TRBV10-3 with TRBJ2-1; TRBD2 aligns across 14 bases. The CDR3 runs to 17 residues. Germline V gene data show CDR1 as ENHRY and CDR2 as SYGVKD. V lost 2 bases to trimming and J lost 5 bases; unmatched junction nucleotides: 5. The DNA of the CDR3 is TGTGCCATCAGTGAGCCCCCGACTAGCGGGGGGGACAATGAGCAGTTCTTC. Encoded protein: CAISEPPTSGGDNEQFF.

This chain joins TRBV6-2 or TRBV6-3 and TRBJ2-5; D is undetermined. Trimming removed 4 bases from V and 4 bases from J, with 10 bases in between. The CDR3 is 13 residues long. Looked up from germline, CDR1 is MNHEY and CDR2 is SVGEGT. The CDR3 DNA sequence: TGTGCCAGCAGTTTTCGGCCGGGAGAGACCCAGTACTTC. Its translation: CASSFRPGETQYF.

This clonotype was counted only a few times. The rearrangement links TRBV12-3 or TRBV12-4 to TRBJ2-2, with D tentatively TRBD1 (6 bases). The CDR3 covers 16 residues. Trimming cost V 8 bases and J 7 bases, with 23 bases left between them. The CDR3, as DNA: TGTGCCAGCCGAACCTACGGCAGGGGCCGGGTCGGGGAGCTGTTTTTT. As protein: CASRTYGRGRVGELFF.

This chain joins TRBV11-1 and TRBJ2-6; D may be TRBD2 (7 bases). The V gene's germline CDR1 is SGHAT and CDR2 FQDESV (reference sequence). There are 19 residues in the CDR3. V gave up 4 bases and J gave up 2 bases, with 21 bases separating them. The CDR3 here is CASSSQRSGGFTGANVLTF. The CDR3 DNA reads as TGTGCCAGCAGCTCCCAAAGGTCGGGGGGCTTCACTGGGGCCAACGTCCTGACTTTC.